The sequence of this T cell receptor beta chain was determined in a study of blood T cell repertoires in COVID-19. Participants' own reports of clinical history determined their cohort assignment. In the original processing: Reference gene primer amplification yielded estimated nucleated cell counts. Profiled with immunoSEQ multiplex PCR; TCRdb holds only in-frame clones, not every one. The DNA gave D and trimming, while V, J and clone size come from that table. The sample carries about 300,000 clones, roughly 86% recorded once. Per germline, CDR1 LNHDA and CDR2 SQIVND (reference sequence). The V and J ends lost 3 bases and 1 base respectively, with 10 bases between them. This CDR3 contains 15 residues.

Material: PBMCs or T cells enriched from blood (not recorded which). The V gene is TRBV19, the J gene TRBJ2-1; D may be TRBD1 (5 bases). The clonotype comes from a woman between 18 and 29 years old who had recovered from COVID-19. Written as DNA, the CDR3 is TGTGCCAGTAGTATGCTCAGGGATTCCTACAATGAGCAGTTCTTC. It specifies CASSMLRDSYNEQFF.